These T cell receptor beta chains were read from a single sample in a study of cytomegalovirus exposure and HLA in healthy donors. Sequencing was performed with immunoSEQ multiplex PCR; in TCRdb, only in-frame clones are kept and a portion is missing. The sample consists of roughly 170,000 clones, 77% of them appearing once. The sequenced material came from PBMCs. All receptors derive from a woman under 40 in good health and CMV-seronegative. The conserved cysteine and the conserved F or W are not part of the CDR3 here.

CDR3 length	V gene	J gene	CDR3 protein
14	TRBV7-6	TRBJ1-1	ASSLLVGTLNTEAF
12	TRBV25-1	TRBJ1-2	ASIPPGQGGPYT
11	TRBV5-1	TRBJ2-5	ASQVKGQETQY
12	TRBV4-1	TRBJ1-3	ASSPLGSGNTIY
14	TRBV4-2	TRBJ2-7	ASSRHLRDESYEQY
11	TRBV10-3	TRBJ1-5	AISESPDQPQH
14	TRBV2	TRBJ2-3	ASTRQRGRATDTQY
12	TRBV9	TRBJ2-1	ASSVGTGYNEQF
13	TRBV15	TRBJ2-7	ATSSPQGAEGEQY
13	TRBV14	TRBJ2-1	ASSPTRSSYNEQF
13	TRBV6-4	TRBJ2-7	ASSGDGTSDYEQY
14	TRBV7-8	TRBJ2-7	ASRESWGLAGYEQY
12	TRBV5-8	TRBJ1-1	ASSPSGGYTEAF
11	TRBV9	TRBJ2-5	ASSEGAQETQY
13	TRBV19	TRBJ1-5	ASSIGGLANQPQH
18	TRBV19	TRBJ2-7	ASSIRGGLAGKASSYEQY
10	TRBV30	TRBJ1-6	AWSGGNSPLH
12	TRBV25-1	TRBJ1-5	ASSDSRGNQPQH